This record covers a single TCR beta chain. Its antigen is not identified. The sample belongs to a study of cytomegalovirus exposure and HLA in healthy donors. At the level of the study: Previous work identified 90 million to 130 million unique TCR beta sequences from about 179 million T cells. The study, taken as a whole, reports: In a later analysis, across HLA loci, associated TCR counts were highest for DRB1, lowest for HLA-C. A later analysis found most CMV-associated TCR beta chains apparently HLA-restricted.

PCR involved 60 Vbeta and 13 Jbeta primers. The method was immunoSEQ multiplex PCR; TCRdb's version includes in-frame clones alone and lacks a portion of them. Of about 160,000 clones in the sample, nearly 80% were seen once. The trim removed 5 bases at V and 4 bases at J, leaving 4 bases unmatched. The CDR3 contains 15 residues. The germline CDR1 and CDR2 sequences are MNHNS and SASEGT. The chain couples TRBV6-1 to TRBJ1-5; 11 bases line up with TRBD1. Material: PBMCs. The receptor was isolated from a woman aged 40 to 50 in good health and CMV-seronegative. CDR3 amino acids: CASSWTGGGNQPQHF. The CDR3 DNA reads as TGTGCCAGCAGTTGGACAGGGGGCGGTAATCAGCCCCAGCATTTT.